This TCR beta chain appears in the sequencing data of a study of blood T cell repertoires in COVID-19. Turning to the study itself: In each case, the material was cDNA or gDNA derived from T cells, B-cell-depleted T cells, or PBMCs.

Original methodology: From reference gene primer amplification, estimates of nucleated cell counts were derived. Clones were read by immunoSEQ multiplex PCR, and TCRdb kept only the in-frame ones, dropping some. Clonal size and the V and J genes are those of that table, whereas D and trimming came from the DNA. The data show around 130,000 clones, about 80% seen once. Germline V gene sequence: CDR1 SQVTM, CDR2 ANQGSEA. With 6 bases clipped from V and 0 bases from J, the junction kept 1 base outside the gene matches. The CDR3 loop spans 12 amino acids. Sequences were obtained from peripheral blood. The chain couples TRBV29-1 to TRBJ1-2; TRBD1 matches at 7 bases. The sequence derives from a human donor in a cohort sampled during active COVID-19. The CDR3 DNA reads TGCAGCGTCGGGACAGCTAACTATGGCTACACCTTC. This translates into CSVGTANYGYTF.